Below are 23 T cell receptor beta chains sequenced from a single sample in a study of identical twins. TCRdb passed the 5' RACE reads through MiXCR, listing each CDR3 protein once. The sample lists 1.5 million to 2 million distinct CDR3 sequences, less than 35% occurring once. Sequenced: cord blood. The source is a newborn girl in good health.

This clonotype came up once. The chain carries TRBV20-1 and TRBJ1-5, with TRBD1 as a possible D gene (6 bases). Trimming removed 0 bases at V and 6 bases at J, with 12 bases between. The CDR3 spans 14 residues. Germline CDR1 DFQATT, CDR2 SNEGSKA (reference sequence). This CDR3 is CSAREQGRSQPQHF. In nucleotides, the CDR3 is TGCAGTGCTAGAGAACAGGGTCGAAGTCAGCCCCAGCATTTT.

The rearrangement uses TRBV29-1 and TRBJ1-2; no firm D call. Germline CDR1 reads SQVTM; CDR2 reads ANQGSEA. The CDR3 is made up of 11 amino acids. V lost 7 bases, J lost 4 bases, and 10 bases lay in between. CDR3 residues: CSGWAGYGYTF. The CDR3 DNA reads TGCAGCGGGTGGGCGGGCTATGGCTACACCTTC.

Regarding this clonotype: A read error may explain this, as a much larger clone is one base away. The CDR3 DNA reads TGTGCCAGCAATCCGGGACAGAACACCGGGGAGCTGTTTTTT. Its translation is CASNPGQNTGELFF. The chain links TRBV12-3 or TRBV12-4 to TRBJ2-2; possible D gene TRBD1, 6 bases. The V and J ends lost 7 bases and 1 base respectively, with 10 bases between them. The CDR3 is made up of 14 amino acids.

In its sample, this clonotype was seen a few times. CDR3: CSADRDRPYEQYF. Here the CDR3 DNA reads TGCAGTGCTGACCGGGACAGGCCCTACGAGCAGTACTTC. This chain connects TRBV20-1 to TRBJ2-7; TRBD1 matches 8 bases. V was clipped by 5 bases and J by 2 bases; unmatched bases: 5. The length of the CDR3 is 13 residues. Germline V gene data show CDR1 as DFQATT and CDR2 as SNEGSKA (reference sequence).

This clonotype was seen only a few times. The chain joins TRBV20-1 to TRBJ2-7, with TRBD1 identical over 7 bases. Trimming took 5 bases from V and 3 from J; bases not matched to a gene: 7. CDR3 length: 13 residues. Germline lookup yields CDR1 DFQATT and CDR2 SNEGSKA (reference sequence). The CDR3 coding sequence is TGCAGTGCTGGGGTGGGACAGAACTACGAGCAGTACTTC. It codes for CSAGVGQNYEQYF.

The V and J genes are TRBV20-1 and TRBJ2-7, with D possibly called TRBD1 or TRBD2 (5 bases each). Between the trimmed V and J ends, which lost 7 bases and 3 bases, there was a span of 10 bases. The germline gives CDR1 DFQATT, CDR2 SNEGSKA (reference sequence). This CDR3 comprises 11 residues. The CDR3 protein is CSGVGVYEQYF. In nucleotides, the CDR3 is TGCAGTGGGGTGGGGGTCTACGAGCAGTACTTC.

In its sample, this clonotype was seen a few times. The genes are TRBV27 and TRBJ2-2; no clear D gene. V lost 4 bases to trimming and J lost 3 bases, with 6 bases between them. The CDR3 contains 13 residues. The germline gives CDR1 MNHEY, CDR2 SMNVEV (reference sequence). The CDR3 sequence: CASSYMDTGELFF. CDR3 nucleotide sequence: TGTGCCAGCAGTTATATGGACACCGGGGAGCTGTTTTTT.

A few counts support this clonotype. The CDR3 region has the DNA TGTGCCAGCAGTTACCTTGGGGGCCCCAATAATTCACCCCTCCACTTT. Its protein product is CASSYLGGPNNSPLHF. The chain has TRBV27 and TRBJ1-6, with D possibly TRBD1 on 6 matching bases. CDR1 and CDR2 (germline): MNHEY, SMNVEV (reference sequence). V lost 4 bases to trimming and J lost 5 bases, with 15 bases between them. The CDR3 runs to 16 residues.

The gene calls are TRBV28 and TRBJ1-3; D gene unclear. V was pared by 2 bases and J by 2 bases, with 10 bases between. The CDR3 runs to 15 residues. Germline V CDR1 and CDR2: MDHEN, SYDVKM. The CDR3 nucleotides are TGTGCCAGCAGTTTACCGGGAGGAACTGGAAACACCATATATTTT. Its protein is CASSLPGGTGNTIYF.

In its sample, this clonotype was seen a few times. This chain joins TRBV24-1 and TRBJ2-3, with D perhaps TRBD2 (7 bases). Germline values: CDR1 KGHDR, CDR2 SFDVKD. This CDR3 spans 18 amino acids. Trimming cost V 2 bases and J 4 bases, with 21 bases left between them. The CDR3 sequence: CATSDSLGGGDSSDTQYF. CDR3 coding DNA: TGTGCCACCAGTGATTCCCTGGGGGGGGGCGATTCCTCAGATACGCAGTATTTT.

This clonotype was recorded a few times. The genes are TRBV7-2 and TRBJ2-2; TRBD2 matches at 7 bases. V trimming: 1 base; J trimming: 6 bases; junction bases outside the gene matches: 2. The CDR3 is made up of 14 amino acids. Germline V gene data show CDR1 as SGHTA and CDR2 as FQGNSA. This chain's CDR3 is CASSLVGGAGELFF. CDR3 sequence (DNA): TGTGCCAGCAGCTTAGTTGGGGGGGCCGGGGAGCTGTTTTTT.

On this clonotype: This may be a read error, as it is one base from a much larger clone. CDR3 in DNA: TGTGCCTCCCAGGAGGGGAATGAGCAGTACTTC. This sequence encodes CASQEGNEQYF. This sequence joins TRBV6-2 or TRBV6-3 and TRBJ2-5; perhaps TRBD2 as D (6 bases). The germline V gene has CDR1 MNHEY and CDR2 SVGEGT. The CDR3 has 11 residues. Trimming removed 11 bases at V and 11 bases at J, with 18 bases between.

This clonotype turned up a few times. This chain uses TRBV12-5 with TRBJ2-1; D is possibly TRBD2 (6 bases). Germline V gene sequence: CDR1 LGHNT, CDR2 FRNRAP. V gave up 0 bases and J gave up 6 bases, with 18 bases separating them. The CDR3 runs to 17 residues. CDR3 region: CASGLVLSGTGPNEQFF. The DNA of the CDR3 is TGTGCTAGTGGTTTGGTACTCTCTGGGACTGGCCCCAATGAGCAGTTCTTC.

This clonotype showed up just once. This chain joins TRBV27 and TRBJ2-5; the match to TRBD2 covers 12 bases. Germline V gene data show CDR1 as MNHEY and CDR2 as SMNVEV (reference sequence). The trim removed 4 bases at V and 4 bases at J, leaving 16 bases unmatched. CDR3 length: 19 amino acids. CDR3 nucleotides: TGTGCCAGCAGTTCTGCACCTCCTCCTAGCGGGAGGGCCGGAGAGACCCAGTACTTC. Translation: CASSSAPPPSGRAGETQYF.

At least ten counts were recorded for this clonotype. The chain has TRBV29-1 and TRBJ1-1; D is unclear. Germline V gene sequence: CDR1 SQVTM, CDR2 ANQGSEA. This CDR3 region has 11 residues. V was trimmed by 3 bases and J by 1 base, leaving 3 bases between them. The CDR3 protein is CSVDGNTEAFF. The CDR3 DNA reads TGCAGCGTTGACGGGAACACTGAAGCTTTCTTT.

The chain has TRBV4-1 and TRBJ2-1; 9 nucleotides line up with TRBD1. Trimming cost V 0 bases and J 8 bases; bases outside gene matches: 14. In germline, CDR1 is MGHRA, CDR2 YSYEKL. The CDR3 runs to 18 residues. CDR3 sequence reads: CASSQDSYLDRGRDEQFF. CDR3 in DNA: TGCGCCAGCAGCCAAGATTCTTACCTAGACAGGGGGAGGGATGAGCAGTTCTTC.

CDR3 nucleotides: TGCAGTGCTAAGGGACAGGGCCTCACAGATACGCAGTATTTT. This encodes CSAKGQGLTDTQYF. The V call is TRBV20-1, the J call TRBJ2-3, with 9 bases lining up with TRBD1. This CDR3 comprises 14 residues. The ends lost 4 bases at V and 2 bases at J; junction bases unmatched: 4. Germline lookup yields CDR1 DFQATT and CDR2 SNEGSKA (reference sequence).

Only a few counts were recorded for this clonotype. The rearrangement uses TRBV5-1 and TRBJ2-1; perhaps TRBD2 as D (5 bases). The DNA end is more similar to TRBJ2-7, so the J call may be wrong. CDR1 and CDR2 (germline): SGHRS, YFSETQ. The CDR3 consists of 15 residues. CDR3 nucleotide sequence: TGCGCCAGCAGCTTATTTGCGGGCGCCTACAATGAGCAGTACTTC. Translating gives CASSLFAGAYNEQYF.

CDR3 DNA sequence: TGTGCCAGTAGTATAGGCGGACTAGTCAGTGAGACCCAGTTCTTC. Its translation: CASSIGGLVSETQFF. This chain joins TRBV19 and TRBJ2-1; 7 nucleotides line up with TRBD2. This CDR3 is built from 15 residues. Germline CDR1 is LNHDA and CDR2 is SQIVND (reference sequence). Unmatched junction bases numbered 13, after V lost 1 base and J lost 13 bases.

This clonotype was observed a few times. This sequence joins TRBV18 and TRBJ1-2, with 7 bases matching TRBD1. Germline CDR1 and CDR2: KGHSH and LQKENI. The CDR3 contains 16 residues. The trim removed 0 bases at V and 0 bases at J, leaving 4 bases unmatched. The CDR3 spells CASSPPGRGANYGYTF. The CDR3, as DNA: TGTGCCAGCTCACCACCCGGCAGGGGGGCTAACTATGGCTACACCTTC.

This clonotype was detected only a few times. V is TRBV6-1 and J is TRBJ2-1; 8 nucleotides align to TRBD1. This CDR3 comprises 16 residues. Germline V gene lookup returns CDR1 MNHNS and CDR2 SASEGT. Trimming at V came to 1 base and at J to 9 bases, leaving 11 bases not matched to a gene. The CDR3 loop reads CASSEVGTGRFPEQFF. The CDR3 region has the DNA TGTGCCAGCAGTGAAGTGGGGACAGGTCGGTTTCCTGAGCAGTTCTTC.

This clonotype came up a few times. The V gene is TRBV20-1, the J gene TRBJ2-7; 11 bases are a match to TRBD2. This CDR3 comprises 14 residues. V was pared by 1 base and J by 4 bases, with 3 bases of the junction left unmatched. The germline V gene has CDR1 DFQATT and CDR2 SNEGSKA (reference sequence). The DNA for the CDR3 is TGCAGTGCTAGAGGTCCTAGCGGGGGGTACGAGCAGTACTTC. Protein: CSARGPSGGYEQYF.

The genes are TRBV3-1 and TRBJ1-3; a possible D gene is TRBD1 (5 bases). The CDR3 length is 13 residues. V lost 5 bases and J lost 4, with 9 bases in between. CDR1 is LGHDT, CDR2 YNNKEL, per germline (reference sequence). CDR3 amino acids: CASSKRGGNTIYF. CDR3 in DNA: TGTGCCAGCAGCAAAAGGGGCGGAAACACCATATATTTT.